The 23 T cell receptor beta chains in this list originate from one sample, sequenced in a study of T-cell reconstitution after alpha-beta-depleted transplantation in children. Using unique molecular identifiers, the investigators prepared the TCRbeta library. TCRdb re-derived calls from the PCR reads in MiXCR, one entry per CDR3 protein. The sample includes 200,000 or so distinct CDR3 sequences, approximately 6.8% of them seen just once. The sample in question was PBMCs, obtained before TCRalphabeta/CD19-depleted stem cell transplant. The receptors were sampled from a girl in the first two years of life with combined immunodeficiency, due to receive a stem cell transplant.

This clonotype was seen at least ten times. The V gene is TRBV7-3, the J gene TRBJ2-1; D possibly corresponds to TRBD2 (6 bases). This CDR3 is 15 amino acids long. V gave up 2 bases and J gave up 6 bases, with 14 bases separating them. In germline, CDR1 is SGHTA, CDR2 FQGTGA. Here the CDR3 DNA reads TGTGCCAGCAGCTTATTGGGAGGAGGGTTCAATGAGCAGTTCTTC. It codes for CASSLLGGGFNEQFF.

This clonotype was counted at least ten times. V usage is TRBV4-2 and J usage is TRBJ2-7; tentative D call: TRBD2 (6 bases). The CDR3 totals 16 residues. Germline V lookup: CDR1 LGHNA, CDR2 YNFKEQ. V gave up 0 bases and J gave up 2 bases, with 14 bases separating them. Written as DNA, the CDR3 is TGTGCCAGCAGCCAAGAGGCGGGAACCCGAACCTACGAGCAGTACTTC. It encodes CASSQEAGTRTYEQYF.

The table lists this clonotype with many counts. CDR3 sequence: CASSVTNRDRDTQYF. In DNA form, the CDR3 reads TGTGCCAGCAGCGTAACTAACAGGGATAGGGATACGCAGTATTTT. This chain uses TRBV5-5 with TRBJ2-3; tentative D call: TRBD1 (6 bases). The CDR3 length is 15 residues. Trimming removed 4 bases at V and 6 bases at J, with 18 bases between. Looked up from germline, CDR1 is SGHKS and CDR2 is YYEKEE (reference sequence).

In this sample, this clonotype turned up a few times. The CDR3 region is CASSRPYGAGGNEQFF. CDR3 bases: TGTGCCAGCAGCCGCCCTTATGGAGCGGGAGGCAATGAGCAGTTCTTC. The V gene is TRBV7-2, the J gene TRBJ2-1; 9 bases match TRBD2. Unmatched junction bases numbered 11, after V lost 5 bases and J lost 6 bases. The CDR3 runs 16 residues. Germline CDR1 reads SGHTA; CDR2 reads FQGNSA.

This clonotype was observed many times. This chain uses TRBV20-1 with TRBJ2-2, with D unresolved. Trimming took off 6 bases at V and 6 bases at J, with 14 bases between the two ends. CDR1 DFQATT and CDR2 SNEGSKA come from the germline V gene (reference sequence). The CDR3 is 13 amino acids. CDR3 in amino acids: CSAIRAVAGELFF. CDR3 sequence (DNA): TGCAGTGCGATTCGGGCCGTGGCCGGGGAGCTGTTTTTT.

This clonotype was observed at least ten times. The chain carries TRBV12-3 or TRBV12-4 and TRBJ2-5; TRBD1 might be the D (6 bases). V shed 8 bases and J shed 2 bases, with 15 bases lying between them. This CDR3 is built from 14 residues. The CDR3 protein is CASLGRGSQETQYF. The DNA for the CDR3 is TGTGCCAGCCTTGGTAGGGGGAGTCAAGAGACCCAGTACTTC.

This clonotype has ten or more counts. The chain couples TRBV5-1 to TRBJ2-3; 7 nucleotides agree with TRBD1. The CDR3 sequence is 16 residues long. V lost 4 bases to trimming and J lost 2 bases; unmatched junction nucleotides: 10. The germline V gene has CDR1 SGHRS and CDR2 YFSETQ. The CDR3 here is CASSKTGIPHTDTQYF. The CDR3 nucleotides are TGCGCCAGCAGCAAGACAGGGATCCCACACACAGATACGCAGTATTTT.

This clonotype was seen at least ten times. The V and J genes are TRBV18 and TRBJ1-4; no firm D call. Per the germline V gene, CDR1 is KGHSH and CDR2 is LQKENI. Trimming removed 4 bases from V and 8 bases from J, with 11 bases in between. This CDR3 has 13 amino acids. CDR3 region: CASSQSLGEKLFF. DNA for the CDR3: TGTGCCAGCTCACAGTCCCTAGGGGAAAAACTGTTTTTT.

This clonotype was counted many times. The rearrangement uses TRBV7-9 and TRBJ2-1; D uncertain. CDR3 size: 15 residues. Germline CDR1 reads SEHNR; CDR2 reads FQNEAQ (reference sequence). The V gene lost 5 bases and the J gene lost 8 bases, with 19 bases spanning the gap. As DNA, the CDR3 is TGTGCCAGCAGCCCAAAGGTGGCCAAAAGGGATGAGCAGTTCTTC. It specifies CASSPKVAKRDEQFF.

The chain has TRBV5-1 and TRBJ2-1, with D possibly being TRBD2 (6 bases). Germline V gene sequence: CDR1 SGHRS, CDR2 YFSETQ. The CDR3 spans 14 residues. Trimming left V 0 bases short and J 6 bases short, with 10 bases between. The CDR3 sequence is CASSLVLARNEQFF. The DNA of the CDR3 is TGCGCCAGCAGCTTGGTCCTAGCGCGCAATGAGCAGTTCTTC.

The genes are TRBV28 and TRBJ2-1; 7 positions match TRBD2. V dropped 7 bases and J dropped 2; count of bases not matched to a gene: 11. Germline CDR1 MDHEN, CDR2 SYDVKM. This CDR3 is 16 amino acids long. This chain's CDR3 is CASTFYGGGTYNEQFF. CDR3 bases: TGTGCCAGCACCTTCTACGGGGGAGGGACCTACAATGAGCAGTTCTTC.

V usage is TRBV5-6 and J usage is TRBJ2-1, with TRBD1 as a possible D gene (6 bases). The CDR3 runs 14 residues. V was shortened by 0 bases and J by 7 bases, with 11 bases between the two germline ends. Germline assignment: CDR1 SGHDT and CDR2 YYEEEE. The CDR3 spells CASSLGAGENEQFF. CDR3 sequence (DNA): TGTGCCAGCAGCTTGGGGGCAGGGGAGAATGAGCAGTTCTTC.

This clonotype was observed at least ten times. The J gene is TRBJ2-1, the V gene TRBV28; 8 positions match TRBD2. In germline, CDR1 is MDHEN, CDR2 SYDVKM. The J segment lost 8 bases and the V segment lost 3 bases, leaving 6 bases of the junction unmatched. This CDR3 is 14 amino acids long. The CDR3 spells CASSLTSVRDEQFF. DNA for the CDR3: TGTGCCAGCAGTTTGACTAGCGTAAGGGATGAGCAGTTCTTC.

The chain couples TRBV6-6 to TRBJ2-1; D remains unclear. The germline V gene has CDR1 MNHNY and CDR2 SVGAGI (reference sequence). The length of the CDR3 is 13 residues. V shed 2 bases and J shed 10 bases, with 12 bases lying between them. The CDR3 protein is CASSYPSSIEQFF. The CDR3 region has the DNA TGTGCCAGCAGTTACCCCTCGAGTATAGAGCAGTTCTTC.

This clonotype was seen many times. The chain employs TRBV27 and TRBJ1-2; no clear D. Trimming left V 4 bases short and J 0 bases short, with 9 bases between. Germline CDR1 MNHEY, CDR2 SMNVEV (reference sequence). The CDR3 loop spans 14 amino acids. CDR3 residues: CASSSAGTNYGYTF. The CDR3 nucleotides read TGTGCCAGCAGTTCGGCCGGGACTAACTATGGCTACACCTTC.

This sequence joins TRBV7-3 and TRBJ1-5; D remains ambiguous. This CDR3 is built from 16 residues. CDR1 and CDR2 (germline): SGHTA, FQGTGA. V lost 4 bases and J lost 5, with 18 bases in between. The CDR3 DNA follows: TGTGCCAGCAGCTCCGCCCGGGCCGAGGAGGATCAGCCCCAGCATTTT. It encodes CASSSARAEEDQPQHF. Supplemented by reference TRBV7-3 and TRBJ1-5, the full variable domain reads GAGVSQTPSNKVTEKGKYVELRCDPISGHTALYWYRQSLGQGPEFLIYFQGTGAADDSGLPNDRFFAVRPEGSVSTLKIQRTERGDSAVYLCASSSARAEEDQPQHFGDGTRLSIL.

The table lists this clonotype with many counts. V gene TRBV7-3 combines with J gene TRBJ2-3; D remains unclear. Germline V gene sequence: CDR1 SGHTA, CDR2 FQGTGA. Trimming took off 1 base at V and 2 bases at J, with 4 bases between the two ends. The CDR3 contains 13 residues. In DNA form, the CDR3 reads TGTGCCAGCAGCTTAATTTACACAGATACGCAGTATTTT. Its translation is CASSLIYTDTQYF.

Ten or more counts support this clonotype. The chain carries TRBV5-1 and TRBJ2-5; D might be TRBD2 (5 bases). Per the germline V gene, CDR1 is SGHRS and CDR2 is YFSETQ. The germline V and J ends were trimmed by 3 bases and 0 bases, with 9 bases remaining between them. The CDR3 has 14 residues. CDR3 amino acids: CASSSGTNQETQYF. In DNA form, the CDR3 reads TGCGCCAGCAGCTCGGGAACCAACCAAGAGACCCAGTACTTC.

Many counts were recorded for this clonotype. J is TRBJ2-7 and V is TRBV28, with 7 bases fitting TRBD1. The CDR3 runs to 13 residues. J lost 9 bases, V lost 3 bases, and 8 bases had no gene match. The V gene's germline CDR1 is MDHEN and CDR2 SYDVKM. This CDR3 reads CASSFRGTPRQYF. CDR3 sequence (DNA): TGTGCCAGCAGTTTCAGGGGGACGCCGAGGCAGTACTTC. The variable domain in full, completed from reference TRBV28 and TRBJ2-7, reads DVKVTQSSRYLVKRTGEKVFLECVQDMDHENMFWYRQDPGLGLRLIYFSYDVKMKEKGDIPEGYSVSREKKERFSLILESASTNQTSMYLCASSFRGTPRQYFGPGTRLTVT.

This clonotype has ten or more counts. In DNA form, the CDR3 reads TGTGCCAGCAGCGTAGGGGGACAGTTCAATGAGCAGTTCTTC. Its protein is CASSVGGQFNEQFF. The chain recombines TRBV9 with TRBJ2-1; the match to TRBD1 covers 7 bases. The CDR3 is 14 residues long. Germline CDR1 SGDLS, CDR2 YYNGEE. J gave up 6 bases and V 0 bases, and 3 bases lay outside the gene matches.

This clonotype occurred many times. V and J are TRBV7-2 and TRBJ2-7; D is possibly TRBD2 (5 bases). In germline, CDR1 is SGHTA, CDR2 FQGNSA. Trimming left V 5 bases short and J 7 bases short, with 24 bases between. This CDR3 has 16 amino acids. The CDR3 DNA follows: TGTGCCAGCAGCAACTTACTAGGTGACCCTCGTCGGGAGCAGTACTTC. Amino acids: CASSNLLGDPRREQYF.

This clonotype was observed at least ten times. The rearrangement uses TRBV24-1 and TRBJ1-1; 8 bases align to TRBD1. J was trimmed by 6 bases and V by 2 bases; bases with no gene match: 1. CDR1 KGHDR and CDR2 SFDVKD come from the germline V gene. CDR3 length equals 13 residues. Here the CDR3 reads CATSDWTGSEAFF. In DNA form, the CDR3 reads TGTGCCACCAGTGATTGGACAGGGTCTGAAGCTTTCTTT.

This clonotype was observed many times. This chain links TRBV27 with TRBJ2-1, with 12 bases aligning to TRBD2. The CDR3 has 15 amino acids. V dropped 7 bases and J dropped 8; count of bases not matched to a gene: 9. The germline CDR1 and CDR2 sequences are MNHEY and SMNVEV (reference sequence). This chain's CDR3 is CASNAGTSGLDEQFF. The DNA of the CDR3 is TGTGCCAGCAACGCCGGGACTAGCGGGCTCGATGAGCAGTTCTTC.